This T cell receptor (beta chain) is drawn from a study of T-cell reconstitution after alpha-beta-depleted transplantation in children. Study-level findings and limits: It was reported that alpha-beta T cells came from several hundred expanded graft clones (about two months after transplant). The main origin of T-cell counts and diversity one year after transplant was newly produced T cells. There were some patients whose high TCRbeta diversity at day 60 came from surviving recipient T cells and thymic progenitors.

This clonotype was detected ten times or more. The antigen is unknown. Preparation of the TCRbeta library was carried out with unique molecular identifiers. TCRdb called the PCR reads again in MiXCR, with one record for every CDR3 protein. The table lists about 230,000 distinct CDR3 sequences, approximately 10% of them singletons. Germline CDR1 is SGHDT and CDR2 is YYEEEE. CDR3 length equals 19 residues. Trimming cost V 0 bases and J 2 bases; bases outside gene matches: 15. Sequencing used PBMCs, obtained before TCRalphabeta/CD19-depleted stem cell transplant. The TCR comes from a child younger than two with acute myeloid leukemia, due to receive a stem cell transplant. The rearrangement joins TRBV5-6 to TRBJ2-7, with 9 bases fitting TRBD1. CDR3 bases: TGTGCCAGCAGCTTGGCCGACAGGGGGGCGGGCGGAGGCCCCTACGAGCAGTACTTC. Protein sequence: CASSLADRGAGGGPYEQYF. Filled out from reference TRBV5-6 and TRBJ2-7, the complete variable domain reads DAGVTQSPTHLIKTRGQQVTLRCSPKSGHDTVSWYQQALGQGPQFIFQYYEEEERQRGNFPDRFSGHQFPNYSSELNVNALLLGDSALYLCASSLADRGAGGGPYEQYFGPGTRLTVT.